This T cell receptor (beta chain) was retrieved from a study of tumor and adjacent non-tumor tissue in lung cancer. Across the study: Patients were aged about 30 to 85, roughly nine men and about 5 women, stage I to III. Some 3.9 million productive TCRbeta reads were obtained per sample on average.

To note about this clonotype: What it recognizes is unknown. A much larger clonotype is one base distant, so this may be a read error.

Study conclusions and caveats: TCR diversity was significantly greater in tumor than normal lung tissue. In normal lung, the top 100 clones were significantly more dominant than in tumor.

Germline V gene lookup returns CDR1 MGHRA and CDR2 YSYEKL. This CDR3 has 16 amino acids. A modified ARM-PCR protocol with three rounds of nested PCR amplified TCRbeta. TCRdb re-derived calls from the multiplex PCR reads in MiXCR, one entry per CDR3 protein. The data show over 130,000 distinct CDR3 sequences, roughly 70% seen once. The template was RNA from unsorted bulk tissue. The source is a man in his fifties or sixties with small cell lung cancer. V and J are TRBV4-1 and TRBJ1-4; possible D gene TRBD1, 5 bases. Sample: lung tumor tissue. This chain's CDR3 is CASRQDGRVGGEKLFF. The DNA of the CDR3 is TGCGCCAGCAGACAAGATGGCAGGGTGGGCGGCGAAAAACTGTTTTTT.